The present entry profiles one T cell receptor (beta chain) with its context. This clone was observed a few times. The target of this receptor is not known. No much larger clone is present one base from it, and per-base qualities are unavailable. The immunoSEQ Assay, a bias-controlled multiplex PCR, was used to amplify TCRbeta CDR3 regions from genomic DNA. The study's own analysis went as follows. The number of nucleated cells in each sample was estimated by amplification of reference gene primers within the assay. To quantify the absolute abundance of each unique TCRbeta CDR3 rearrangement, sequence reads were collapsed and filtered. For each sample, productive Simpson clonality was calculated by taking the square root of Simpson's diversity index across productive rearrangements. The table was pulled from immuneACCESS by TCRdb, which kept in-frame rearrangements only. Such tables lose some clones; where checked, under half of the loss comes from unresolved V genes, and the rest has no known cause. V and J calls and clone size are as listed in that table; D and trimming were resolved from the DNA. The sample table contains roughly 100,000 clones; only one count was recorded for about 90% of them. The ten largest clones take up roughly 2% of the sample.

The collaborating institutions used their own protocols to collect whole blood in K2EDTA tubes. For TCRbeta analysis, collaborators shipped samples in one of three forms: frozen whole blood, isolated PBMCs, or DNA extracted from either of those sample types. These data originate in a study of blood T cell repertoires in COVID-19 (dated by TCRdb to about 2020). The study in broad terms: The collaborator samples originated in the United States, Italy and Spain and spanned the acute and convalescent phases of COVID-19. The dataset comprised deeply sampled blood TCRbeta repertoires from subjects exposed to, actively infected with, or recovered from COVID-19. Samples were obtained from the ongoing ImmuneRACE study (first 160 participants) and from 1,254 subjects provided by 6 global collaborators. The repertoires were released in a freely available public database intended as a resource for research on the immune response to SARS-CoV-2. Nearly every sample came with metadata listing a de-identified subject ID, COVID-19 status, age in years and sex. The prospective study material was composed of cDNA or gDNA derived from T cells, B-cell-depleted T cells, or PBMCs. Where available, HLA class I and class II types were obtained from metadata supplied by the sample provider rather than from assay-based typing. Study-level results and caveats: The quantity of clinical and demographic metadata differed by source and by participant and was supplied without curation.

The CDR3 starts with the cysteine, ends with the phenylalanine, and has 14 residues. Of all the DNA, just the CDR3 is kept, 42 bases in frame from base 1. Taken from the germline V gene (reference sequence), the CDR1 and CDR2 loops are SEHNR and FQNEAQ. V and J are trimmed by 3 bases and 8 bases, and the gene matches miss 3 bases of the junction. Material: peripheral blood. Recombination connected TRBV7-9 to TRBJ1-6, with 8 bases aligning to TRBD1. The sequence derives from a man aged 45-60 years with active COVID-19. The DNA sequence follows: TGTGCCAGCAGCTTGACAGGGGTGGATTCACCCCTCCACTTT. Its protein is CASSLTGVDSPLHF.